Each of the 23 T cell receptor beta chains below was sequenced from the same sample in a study of beta chain features in type 1 diabetes. Expressed TCRB transcripts were sequenced, since all the RNA that had been isolated was reverse transcribed. Using immunoSEQ multiplex PCR, the repertoire was profiled, and TCRdb retains in-frame clones only, with some absent. The data show under 950,000 clones, 15% to 20% seen once. The sample was naive CD4+ T cells from blood. Source of these receptors: a woman aged 18-29 years in good health.

This clone appeared a few times. This chain links TRBV5-6 with TRBJ2-1; no clear D. Germline CDR1 and CDR2: SGHDT and YYEEEE. This CDR3 has 13 residues. V lost 5 bases, J lost 5 bases, and 11 bases lay in between. As DNA, the CDR3 is TGTGCCAGCAGTTTCGGACGGAACAATGAGCAGTTCTTC. This gives the protein CASSFGRNNEQFF.

This clone was seen a few times. This rearrangement joins TRBV6-6 to TRBJ1-2; D gene ambiguous. V was cut by 6 bases and J by 2 bases, with 10 bases left in between. Germline CDR1 and CDR2: MNHNY and SVGAGI (reference sequence). This CDR3 region has 13 residues. The CDR3 DNA follows: TGTGCCAGCAGGACCACAGTAAACTATGGCTACACCTTC. Its protein product is CASRTTVNYGYTF.

This clone was recorded a few times. The rearrangement joins TRBV28 to TRBJ1-2, with D perhaps matching TRBD1 (5 bases). There are 17 residues in the CDR3. The germline V gene encodes CDR1 MDHEN and CDR2 SYDVKM. V was cut by 10 bases and J by 3 bases, with 27 bases left in between. This CDR3 reads CATNPWGSGGAYYGYTF. CDR3 in DNA: TGTGCCACCAACCCTTGGGGCAGCGGGGGAGCTTACTATGGCTACACCTTC.

The genes are TRBV5-1 and TRBJ2-6; 9 nucleotides agree with TRBD1. With V trimmed by 4 bases and J by 1 base, 12 bases remained unmatched. The germline V gene encodes CDR1 SGHRS and CDR2 YFSETQ. CDR3 length: 19 residues. In DNA, the CDR3 is TGCGCCAGCAGCGGATACCGGGACAGGGTCTCTTCTGGGGCCAACGTCCTGACTTTC. It is translated as CASSGYRDRVSSGANVLTF.

Of note for this clone: This sample includes further DNA sequences coding for the same CDR3. The J gene is TRBJ2-3, the V gene TRBV7-2; D gene unclear. The CDR3 has 15 amino acids. V lost 0 bases to trimming and J lost 1 base, with 8 bases between them. Germline V gives CDR1 SGHTA, CDR2 FQGNSA. CDR3 residues: CASSLALVGTDTQYF. The CDR3, as DNA: TGTGCCAGCAGCTTAGCGCTGGTGGGCACAGATACGCAGTATTTT.

The chain uses TRBV19 and TRBJ2-7, with 9 bases that match TRBD1. CDR1 and CDR2 from the germline V gene are LNHDA and SQIVND (reference sequence). Trimming removed 5 bases from V and 2 bases from J; junction bases left unmatched: 7. The CDR3 has 15 amino acids. Here the CDR3 reads CASSHPGQGTYEQYF. The CDR3 DNA follows: TGTGCCAGTAGTCATCCCGGACAGGGGACCTACGAGCAGTACTTC.

A few counts support this clone. The chain couples TRBV28 to TRBJ1-1; TRBD1 is a possible D gene (5 bases). Germline loops: CDR1 MDHEN, CDR2 SYDVKM. This CDR3 region has 13 residues. V lost 5 bases, J lost 5 bases, and 12 bases lay in between. The CDR3 coding sequence is TGTGCCAGCAGTCGGGGCGGTTGGACTGAAGCTTTCTTT. Amino acids: CASSRGGWTEAFF.

The table lists this clone with a few counts. V and J are TRBV6-6 and TRBJ2-6; D unresolved. The germline CDR1 and CDR2 sequences are MNHNY and SVGAGI (reference sequence). V lost 2 bases, J lost 0 bases, and 8 bases lay in between. The CDR3 spans 16 residues. The CDR3 loop is CASSYRALSGANVLTF. CDR3 DNA: TGTGCCAGCAGTTACAGGGCCCTCTCTGGGGCCAACGTCCTGACTTTC.

The rearrangement links TRBV29-1 to TRBJ1-1, with a weak D call TRBD1 (5 bases). The germline gives CDR1 SQVTM, CDR2 ANQGSEA. V was pared by 2 bases and J by 1 base, with 17 bases between. This CDR3 spans 16 amino acids. CDR3 in DNA: TGCAGCGTTGAATCCCTCGCGTCAGGGCCGAACACTGAAGCTTTCTTT. As protein: CSVESLASGPNTEAFF. Filled out from reference TRBV29-1 and TRBJ1-1, the complete variable domain reads SAVISQKPSRDICQRGTSLTIQCQVDSQVTMMFWYRQQPGQSLTLIATANQGSEATYESGFVIDKFPISRPNLTFSTLTVSNMSPEDSSIYLCSVESLASGPNTEAFFGQGTRLTVV.

This clone has a handful of counts. The chain couples TRBV5-1 to TRBJ2-4; D is unresolved. Germline lookup yields CDR1 SGHRS and CDR2 YFSETQ. V lost 0 bases and J 0 bases, leaving 7 bases between the germline ends. The CDR3 is 15 residues long. Written as DNA, the CDR3 is TGCGCCAGCAGCTTGGGAATTTTAGCCAAAAACATTCAGTACTTC. As protein: CASSLGILAKNIQYF.

This clone was detected only a few times. CDR3 in DNA: TGTGCCAGCAGTTACGGTTTGGACACTAACACCGGGGAGCTGTTTTTT. It translates to CASSYGLDTNTGELFF. The V and J genes are TRBV6-5 and TRBJ2-2; a weak D match, TRBD1 (5 bases). Trimming took 2 bases from V and 2 from J, leaving 12 bases between them. This CDR3 comprises 16 residues. Germline V gene lookup returns CDR1 MNHEY and CDR2 SVGAGI.

This clone was found a few times. The chain is built from TRBV7-9 and TRBJ2-1, with TRBD2 matching over 9 bases. This CDR3 is built from 14 residues. The germline V gene encodes CDR1 SEHNR and CDR2 FQNEAQ (reference sequence). J was trimmed by 6 bases and V by 1 base; bases with no gene match: 1. CDR3 sequence (DNA): TGTGCCAGCAGCTTAGTAGCGGGAGCCAATGAGCAGTTCTTC. It encodes CASSLVAGANEQFF.

This clone was found a few times. The chain combines TRBV11-1 with TRBJ2-1; 7 bases agree with TRBD2. The CDR3 spans 17 residues. In germline, CDR1 is SGHAT, CDR2 FQDESV (reference sequence). Trimming took 4 bases from V and 7 from J; bases not matched to a gene: 16. The CDR3 DNA reads TGTGCCAGCAGCTCCCGATCTAGCGGCCATTGGGGGAATGAGCAGTTCTTC. Amino acids: CASSSRSSGHWGNEQFF.

The chain couples TRBV9 to TRBJ2-3; D remains unclear. The CDR3 spans 15 residues. Germline V gene data show CDR1 as SGDLS and CDR2 as YYNGEE. Trimming took 1 base from V and 4 from J, leaving 13 bases between them. CDR3 sequence (DNA): TGTGCCAGCAGCGTAAGCTCCGTGAATCCAGATACGCAGTATTTT. Residues: CASSVSSVNPDTQYF.

The sample holds a few counts of this clone. The rearrangement uses TRBV18 and TRBJ2-7; 14 bases agree with TRBD2. The CDR3 loop spans 18 amino acids. The J segment lost 1 base and the V segment lost 1 base, leaving 6 bases of the junction unmatched. Germline V lookup: CDR1 KGHSH, CDR2 LQKENI. The CDR3 nucleotides read TGTGCCAGCTCACCACAAAGACTAGCGGGAGGGCCTTCCTACGAGCAGTACTTC. Translated: CASSPQRLAGGPSYEQYF.

The chain employs TRBV7-2 and TRBJ2-1; the D gene is possibly TRBD2 (5 bases). The ends were cut back, 0 bases at V and 2 bases at J, with 8 bases in the middle. The CDR3 contains 15 residues. The germline CDR1 and CDR2 sequences are SGHTA and FQGNSA. This chain's CDR3 is CASSLASGAYNEQFF. The CDR3, as DNA: TGTGCCAGCAGCTTAGCCAGCGGAGCCTACAATGAGCAGTTCTTC.

Regarding this clone: The junction departs from the called germline gene at one end, perhaps through a read error. The gene calls are TRBV6-6 and TRBJ2-5, with 11 bases that match TRBD2. Germline-derived CDR1 and CDR2 are MNHNY and SVGAGI (reference sequence). This CDR3 contains 13 residues. The CDR3 sequence is CASSEGLAAASHF. The CDR3 DNA reads TGTGCCAGCAGTGAGGGACTAGCGGCTGCCTCACACTTC.

This clone has only a few counts. V and J are TRBV7-2 and TRBJ1-2; 10 bases match TRBD1. With V trimmed by 5 bases and J by 5 bases, 8 bases remained unmatched. CDR3 length: 15 amino acids. Germline-derived CDR1 and CDR2 are SGHTA and FQGNSA. As DNA, the CDR3 is TGTGCCAGCAGCCAATCGGGACAGGGGCCTTATGGCTACACCTTC. Translation: CASSQSGQGPYGYTF.

The chain combines TRBV5-8 with TRBJ2-7, with D tentatively TRBD1 or TRBD2 (5 bases each). Trimming shortened V by 0 bases and J by 2 bases, and 9 bases separated the two germline ends. CDR3 length equals 14 residues. In germline, CDR1 is SGHTS, CDR2 YDEGEE. CDR3 nucleotide sequence: TGTGCCAGCAGCTTGGAGGGGAGTGCCTACGAGCAGTACTTC. It translates to CASSLEGSAYEQYF.

The CDR3 DNA reads as TGTGCCAGCAGCTTAGCCGGGGCCACTGAAGCTTTCTTT. Its translation: CASSLAGATEAFF. J is TRBJ1-1 and V is TRBV11-2; perhaps TRBD1 as D (5 bases). Trimming left V 1 base short and J 4 bases short, with 7 bases between. Per germline, CDR1 SGHAT and CDR2 FQNNGV. The CDR3 sequence is 13 residues long.

The chain recombines TRBV27 with TRBJ2-1; TRBD2 aligns across 7 bases. Germline trimming cut 4 bases from V and 6 bases from J; bases unmatched to any gene: 6. The CDR3 contains 14 residues. CDR1 and CDR2 (germline): MNHEY, SMNVEV (reference sequence). CDR3 region: CASSSRGSGNEQFF. CDR3 nucleotides: TGTGCCAGCAGTTCTCGCGGGAGCGGCAATGAGCAGTTCTTC.

This clone was detected only a few times. The genes are TRBV5-1 and TRBJ2-2, with D perhaps matching TRBD2 (6 bases). CDR1 SGHRS and CDR2 YFSETQ come from the germline V gene. There are 14 residues in the CDR3. V shed 3 bases and J shed 4 bases, with 10 bases lying between them. The CDR3 DNA sequence: TGCGCCAGCAGCTCTGGGACTTCCACCGGGGAGCTGTTTTTT. Translating it yields CASSSGTSTGELFF.

The sample holds a few counts of this clone. V and J are TRBV6-5 and TRBJ1-5; D ambiguous. V was shortened by 1 base and J by 8 bases, with 6 bases between the two germline ends. Germline CDR1 is MNHEY and CDR2 is SVGAGI. The CDR3 runs to 12 residues. The CDR3 is CASSYWPEPQHF. CDR3 DNA sequence: TGTGCCAGCAGTTACTGGCCGGAGCCCCAGCATTTT.